The 19 T cell receptor beta chains in this list originate from one sample, sequenced in a study of CD4 T cells in relation to SARS-CoV-2 and coronaviruses. The unexposed donors gave CD4+ T cells in about 2010-2019, prior to COVID-19. Method: immunoSEQ multiplex PCR; TCRdb's copy keeps in-frame clones and lacks some. The table has roughly 60,000 clones, approximately 94% seen once; the top ten hold 0.11% to 0.15%. Sequenced: naive CD4+ T cells from PBMCs. Subset defined: naive CD4+ T cells isolated by negative enrichment. Receptors were obtained from a human donor in good health.

This clone was seen only once. The gene calls are TRBV7-8 and TRBJ2-2, with D maybe TRBD2 (6 bases). Germline-derived CDR1 and CDR2 are SGHVS and FQNEAQ. Trimming removed 2 bases at V and 0 bases at J, with 10 bases between. This CDR3 contains 16 residues. The CDR3 reads CASSLFSGTNTGELFF. The CDR3 coding sequence is TGTGCCAGCAGCTTATTTAGCGGCACGAACACCGGGGAGCTGTTTTTT.

This clone was observed a few times. The rearrangement joins TRBV27 to TRBJ1-5; the D gene is possibly TRBD1 (6 bases). Per germline, CDR1 MNHEY and CDR2 SMNVEV (reference sequence). The CDR3 consists of 14 residues. V was clipped by 4 bases and J by 4 bases, with 11 bases between them. The CDR3 region has the DNA TGTGCCAGCAGTTCCGGGACAATGAATCAGCCCCAGCATTTT. It specifies CASSSGTMNQPQHF.

The chain is built from TRBV11-2 and TRBJ2-3; D is ambiguous. V lost 3 bases, J lost 3 bases, and 4 bases lay in between. The CDR3 extends over 12 amino acids. Germline loops: CDR1 SGHAT, CDR2 FQNNGV. The CDR3 DNA reads as TGTGCCAGCAGCTTTACTACAGATACGCAGTATTTT. This gives the protein CASSFTTDTQYF.

The CDR3, as DNA: TGCGCCAGCAGTGAGGGGGTAAGGGAGACCCAGTACTTC. It yields the protein CASSEGVRETQYF. This chain links TRBV10-1 with TRBJ2-5; D call uncertain. This CDR3 is 13 amino acids long. Germline CDR1 WNHNN, CDR2 SYGVQD (reference sequence). V was trimmed by 2 bases and J by 5 bases, leaving 9 bases between them.

The J gene is TRBJ2-3, the V gene TRBV28, with a weak D call TRBD2 (5 bases). This CDR3 contains 12 residues. V dropped 5 bases and J dropped 8 bases, with 11 bases sitting between them. CDR1 is MDHEN and CDR2 is SYDVKM in the germline V gene. The CDR3 loop reads CASSREGRTQYF. The DNA of the CDR3 is TGTGCCAGCAGTCGAGAGGGTCGTACGCAGTATTTT. The variable domain in full, completed from reference TRBV28 and TRBJ2-3, reads DVKVTQSSRYLVKRTGEKVFLECVQDMDHENMFWYRQDPGLGLRLIYFSYDVKMKEKGDIPEGYSVSREKKERFSLILESASTNQTSMYLCASSREGRTQYFGPGTRLTVL.

The J gene is TRBJ1-2, the V gene TRBV28; 7 nucleotides agree with TRBD1. The V and J ends lost 1 base and 4 bases, in that order; junction bases with no gene match: 6. The CDR3 is 15 amino acids. CDR1 is MDHEN and CDR2 is SYDVKM in the germline V gene. The CDR3 reads CASSLYDRAAYGYTF. For the CDR3, the DNA is TGTGCCAGCAGTTTATACGACAGGGCCGCCTATGGCTACACCTTC.

This chain links TRBV19 with TRBJ2-5; D unresolved. CDR3 length: 13 amino acids. V was cut by 3 bases and J by 5 bases, with 10 bases left in between. Per the germline V gene, CDR1 is LNHDA and CDR2 is SQIVND (reference sequence). CDR3 DNA sequence: TGTGCCAGTAGTATCAACTTCCGGGAGACCCAGTACTTC. This gives the protein CASSINFRETQYF.

This clone came up once. This rearrangement joins TRBV5-1 to TRBJ1-6, with TRBD1 as a possible D gene (5 bases). This CDR3 region has 14 residues. Germline loops: CDR1 SGHRS, CDR2 YFSETQ. The V end was cut by 4 bases, the J end by 8 bases, with 13 bases between. CDR3 in DNA: TGCGCCAGCAGCCCCGGGACGGCCGATTCACCCCTCCACTTT. This gives the protein CASSPGTADSPLHF.

This clone was seen once. The chain is built from TRBV2 and TRBJ2-7; tentatively, D is TRBD1 (5 bases). The V gene lost 3 bases and the J gene lost 2 bases, with 8 bases spanning the gap. There are 13 residues in the CDR3. Germline V gene data show CDR1 as SNHLY and CDR2 as FYNNEI. The CDR3 here is CASSDRVAYEQYF. The CDR3 nucleotides read TGTGCCAGCAGTGACAGGGTAGCCTACGAGCAGTACTTC.

This clone was counted a single time. The chain is built from TRBV12-3 or TRBV12-4 and TRBJ2-7; D remains ambiguous. V dropped 3 bases and J dropped 5 bases, with 11 bases sitting between them. This CDR3 spans 13 amino acids. The CDR3 loop reads CASSFVGKNEQYF. In DNA form, the CDR3 reads TGTGCCAGCAGTTTTGTTGGCAAGAACGAGCAGTACTTC.

The chain carries TRBV5-1 and TRBJ1-2; the match to TRBD1 covers 9 bases. In germline, CDR1 is SGHRS, CDR2 YFSETQ. The trim removed 0 bases at V and 4 bases at J, leaving 7 bases unmatched. The CDR3 consists of 16 residues. In DNA, the CDR3 is TGCGCCAGCAGCTTGGGAACGGGACAGGGAGGCTATGGCTACACCTTC. It specifies CASSLGTGQGGYGYTF.

The V call is TRBV5-1, the J call TRBJ2-7; 7 nucleotides match TRBD2. The CDR3 runs 16 residues. The ends lost 2 bases at V and 6 bases at J; junction bases unmatched: 14. The germline V gene encodes CDR1 SGHRS and CDR2 YFSETQ. The CDR3 bases are TGCGCCAGCAGCTTCCAGTCCAGCGGGGTTTATTTCGAGCAGTACTTC. This sequence encodes CASSFQSSGVYFEQYF.

This chain uses TRBV19 with TRBJ2-1, with D tentatively TRBD2 (6 bases). The ends were cut back, 4 bases at V and 6 bases at J, with 19 bases in the middle. The CDR3 is 16 residues long. CDR1 is LNHDA, CDR2 SQIVND, per germline (reference sequence). In DNA, the CDR3 is TGTGCCAGTAGTACCATTGCGGGGAAATTAATCAATGAGCAGTTCTTC. Amino acids: CASSTIAGKLINEQFF.

This chain links TRBV6-5 with TRBJ2-7, with D perhaps being TRBD1 or TRBD2 (6 bases each). V was cut by 7 bases and J by 4 bases, with 14 bases left in between. CDR1 and CDR2 from the germline V gene are MNHEY and SVGAGI. The CDR3 length is 13 residues. The CDR3 DNA sequence: TGTGCCAGCAAGAGGGGGGTAATGTACGAGCAGTACTTC. As protein: CASKRGVMYEQYF.

V gene TRBV19 combines with J gene TRBJ2-4; TRBD1 matches 12 bases. From germline, CDR1 is LNHDA and CDR2 SQIVND (reference sequence). V was pared by 6 bases and J by 1 base, with 4 bases of the junction left unmatched. This CDR3 spans 16 amino acids. Written as DNA, the CDR3 is TGTGCCAGTAGGGGGGGGACAGGGGGCGCCAAAAACATTCAGTACTTC. Its translation: CASRGGTGGAKNIQYF. Complete variable domain (other parts from reference TRBV19 and TRBJ2-4): DGGITQSPKYLFRKEGQNVTLSCEQNLNHDAMYWYRQDPGQGLRLIYYSQIVNDFQKGDIAEGYSVSREKKESFPLTVTSAQKNPTAFYLCASRGGTGGAKNIQYFGAGTRLSVL.

This clone is a singleton in its sample. The chain has TRBV11-2 and TRBJ2-7, with D tentatively TRBD2 (5 bases). The CDR3 contains 12 residues. Germline V CDR1 and CDR2: SGHAT, FQNNGV. V was cut by 0 bases and J by 11 bases, with 11 bases left in between. The CDR3, as DNA: TGTGCCAGCAGCTTAGAGGCAGGACTCAAGTACTTC. It is translated as CASSLEAGLKYF.

This clone was picked up one time. The chain uses TRBV28 and TRBJ1-5, with D perhaps matching TRBD1 (5 bases). V was pared by 3 bases and J by 2 bases, with 8 bases between. The CDR3 is made up of 14 amino acids. Germline CDR1 is MDHEN and CDR2 is SYDVKM. In DNA, the CDR3 is TGTGCCAGCAGTTTCAGCAGGGGCAATCAGCCCCAGCATTTT. This codes for CASSFSRGNQPQHF.

This clone has only one observation. This chain connects TRBV5-1 to TRBJ2-7; a weak D match, TRBD2 (6 bases). Germline assignment: CDR1 SGHRS and CDR2 YFSETQ. V lost 5 bases and J 3 bases, leaving 12 bases between the germline ends. There are 13 residues in the CDR3. The CDR3 DNA reads TGCGCCAGCAGGGAGGGCACGGGCTACGAGCAGTACTTC. Translating it yields CASREGTGYEQYF.

A remark on this clone: The same CDR3 also results from other DNA sequences found in this sample. The rearrangement uses TRBV12-3 or TRBV12-4 and TRBJ2-1; no reliable D call. This CDR3 comprises 12 residues. Trimming stripped 3 bases from V and 9 bases from J, with 9 bases between. CDR3 sequence: CASSFLGREQFF. The CDR3 region has the DNA TGTGCCAGCAGTTTTTTAGGCCGTGAGCAGTTCTTC.